The 13 T cell receptor beta chains given below trace back to one sample, sequenced in a study of blood T cell repertoires in COVID-19. Profiling relied on immunoSEQ multiplex PCR, and the TCRdb table lists in-frame clones only, not all of them. Of approximately 150,000 clones detected, about 85% appear once; the ten largest clones hold about 8.8%. Sample: peripheral blood. These receptors were collected from an elderly woman with COVID-19, enrolled during active disease.

V and J are TRBV7-9 and TRBJ1-4; D unclear. Germline V gene lookup returns CDR1 SEHNR and CDR2 FQNEAQ (reference sequence). The CDR3 has 15 amino acids. V shed 5 bases and J shed 0 bases, with 10 bases lying between them. CDR3 DNA sequence: TGTGCCAGCAGCAGAAGCGGCCCAACTAATGAAAAACTGTTTTTT. Protein sequence: CASSRSGPTNEKLFF.

The chain links TRBV12-3 or TRBV12-4 to TRBJ1-2; 7 positions agree with TRBD1. Trimming cost V 6 bases and J 6 bases; bases outside gene matches: 7. This CDR3 is built from 13 residues. CDR3 sequence reads: CASRLTGQNGYTF. The DNA of the CDR3 is TGTGCCAGCAGACTGACAGGGCAGAATGGCTACACCTTC.

This sequence joins TRBV7-2 and TRBJ1-1, with 9 bases identical to TRBD1. CDR3 length equals 14 residues. Trimming cost V 3 bases and J 5 bases; bases outside gene matches: 4. CDR1 and CDR2 (germline): SGHTA, FQGNSA. This CDR3 is CASSFRDRVTEAFF. The CDR3 DNA is TGTGCCAGCAGCTTCCGGGACAGGGTGACTGAAGCTTTCTTT.

The J gene is TRBJ1-5, the V gene TRBV4-1; maybe TRBD1 (5 bases). The CDR3 sequence is 16 residues long. V gave up 1 base and J gave up 3 bases, with 13 bases separating them. Germline CDR1 MGHRA, CDR2 YSYEKL. The CDR3 is CASSQGKQESNQPQHF. The CDR3 bases are TGCGCCAGCAGCCAAGGGAAACAGGAGTCCAATCAGCCCCAGCATTTT.

This clone was seen a single time. J is TRBJ2-3 and V is TRBV5-5; 13 nucleotides line up with TRBD2. The CDR3 runs to 16 residues. With 2 bases clipped from V and 4 bases from J, the junction kept 4 bases outside the gene matches. CDR1 is SGHKS and CDR2 is YYEKEE in the germline V gene (reference sequence). This CDR3 reads CASSLTSGRVADTQYF. The DNA of the CDR3 is TGTGCCAGCAGCTTAACTAGCGGGAGGGTGGCAGATACGCAGTATTTT.

The rearrangement joins TRBV28 to TRBJ2-1; 9 bases map to TRBD1. The ends lost 6 bases at V and 6 bases at J; junction bases unmatched: 9. The CDR3 contains 15 residues. Per the germline V gene, CDR1 is MDHEN and CDR2 is SYDVKM. CDR3 coding DNA: TGTGCCAGCAGGCCCCCCGGGACAGGGCGCAATGAGCAGTTCTTC. Translation gives CASRPPGTGRNEQFF. Drawing the rest from reference TRBV28 and TRBJ2-1, the complete variable domain is DVKVTQSSRYLVKRTGEKVFLECVQDMDHENMFWYRQDPGLGLRLIYFSYDVKMKEKGDIPEGYSVSREKKERFSLILESASTNQTSMYLCASRPPGTGRNEQFFGPGTRLTVL.

This chain uses TRBV2 with TRBJ1-2, with D tentatively TRBD1 (6 bases). Germline-derived CDR1 and CDR2 are SNHLY and FYNNEI. This CDR3 spans 14 amino acids. The V gene lost 4 bases and the J gene lost 7 bases, with 16 bases spanning the gap. As DNA, the CDR3 is TGTGCCAGCAGTGGGACCGGGACAATAGGTGGCTACACCTTC. Its translation is CASSGTGTIGGYTF.

The chain recombines TRBV4-1 with TRBJ2-1; 7 nucleotides agree with TRBD2. This CDR3 region has 17 residues. V was pared by 3 bases and J by 3 bases, with 11 bases of the junction left unmatched. The germline V gene encodes CDR1 MGHRA and CDR2 YSYEKL. Here the CDR3 reads CASSQMGSSGGYNEQFF. CDR3 DNA: TGCGCCAGCAGCCAGATGGGGTCTAGCGGAGGCTACAATGAGCAGTTCTTC.

The V call is TRBV2, the J call TRBJ1-5, with 10 bases aligning to TRBD1. The CDR3 has 13 amino acids. V lost 7 bases and J lost 7; bases outside the gene matches: 4. CDR1 SNHLY and CDR2 FYNNEI come from the germline V gene. In DNA, the CDR3 is TGTGCCAGCACCCCGACAGGGGGCCAGCCCCAGCATTTT. Translation gives CASTPTGGQPQHF. The entire variable domain, with the rest obtained from reference TRBV2 and TRBJ1-5, is as follows: EPEVTQTPSHQVTQMGQEVILRCVPISNHLYFYWYRQILGQKVEFLVSFYNNEISEKSEIFDDQFSVERPDGSNFTLKIRSTKLEDSAMYFCASTPTGGQPQHFGDGTRLSIL.

As to this clone: Other DNA sequences in this specimen translate into the identical CDR3. The CDR3 spells CASSPGTGNEKLFF. DNA of the CDR3: TGCGCCAGCAGCCCCGGGACAGGGAATGAAAAACTGTTTTTT. The chain carries TRBV5-1 and TRBJ1-4, with 9 positions matching TRBD1. This CDR3 has 14 residues. Unmatched junction bases numbered 3, after V lost 4 bases and J lost 5 bases. CDR1 and CDR2 from the germline V gene are SGHRS and YFSETQ.

This chain joins TRBV28 and TRBJ1-1; 8 nucleotides agree with TRBD1. The germline V gene has CDR1 MDHEN and CDR2 SYDVKM. This CDR3 region has 16 residues. V shed 8 bases, J shed 9 bases, and the junction held 20 bases outside the gene matches. The CDR3 loop is CASGAITGTGTLQAFF. The CDR3 bases are TGTGCCAGCGGGGCGATAACCGGGACAGGAACATTACAAGCTTTCTTT. Using reference TRBV28 and TRBJ1-1 for the parts outside the CDR3, the full variable domain is DVKVTQSSRYLVKRTGEKVFLECVQDMDHENMFWYRQDPGLGLRLIYFSYDVKMKEKGDIPEGYSVSREKKERFSLILESASTNQTSMYLCASGAITGTGTLQAFFGQGTRLTVV.

This clone was recorded only once. V gene TRBV18 combines with J gene TRBJ2-7, with TRBD2 identical over 10 bases. The CDR3 sequence is 13 residues long. V gave up 3 bases and J gave up 8 bases; unmatched junction bases: 4. Looked up from germline, CDR1 is KGHSH and CDR2 is LQKENI. CDR3 amino acids: CASSPPSGSKQYF. Here the CDR3 DNA reads TGTGCCAGCTCACCCCCTAGCGGGAGTAAGCAGTACTTC. Filled out from reference TRBV18 and TRBJ2-7, the complete variable domain reads NAGVMQNPRHLVRRRGQEARLRCSPMKGHSHVYWYRQLPEEGLKFMVYLQKENIIDESGMPKERFSAEFPKEGPSILRIQQVVRGDSAAYFCASSPPSGSKQYFGPGTRLTVT.

This clone was seen only a few times. The chain has TRBV3-1 (or the pseudogene TRBV3-2) and TRBJ1-1; D remains ambiguous. Trimming left V 8 bases short and J 3 bases short, with 16 bases between. The germline gives CDR1 LGHDT, CDR2 YNNKEL (reference sequence). The CDR3 sequence is 14 residues long. CDR3: CASGPQGRDTEAFF. CDR3 coding DNA: TGTGCCAGCGGGCCCCAAGGGCGGGACACTGAAGCTTTCTTT.